These 3 T cell receptor beta chains originate from one sample sequenced in a study of beta chain features in type 1 diabetes. Every isolated RNA sample was fully reverse transcribed, so sequencing captured expressed TCRB transcripts. Using immunoSEQ multiplex PCR, the repertoire was profiled, and TCRdb retains in-frame clones only, with some absent. The sample holds hundreds of thousands of clones, over 25% seen once. The source material was naive CD4+ T cells from blood. The receptors derive from a young man in good health.

This clone was seen a few times. V gene TRBV25-1 combines with J gene TRBJ2-7; 8 bases are shared with TRBD1. This CDR3 is built from 13 residues. Unmatched junction bases numbered 3, after V lost 7 bases and J lost 1 base. Germline V gene sequence: CDR1 MGHDK, CDR2 SYGVNS. This CDR3 is CASTWTGSYEQYF. The CDR3 region has the DNA TGTGCCAGCACCTGGACAGGGTCCTACGAGCAGTACTTC.

This clone occurred a few times. V usage is TRBV5-4 and J usage is TRBJ2-3; TRBD2 matches at 10 bases. With V trimmed by 5 bases and J by 1 base, 10 bases remained unmatched. Germline CDR1 SGHNT, CDR2 YYREEE (reference sequence). The CDR3 consists of 17 residues. Here the CDR3 reads CASRRTSGDRGTDTQYF. The CDR3 region has the DNA TGTGCCAGCAGACGGACTAGCGGTGACAGGGGCACAGATACGCAGTATTTT.

V usage is TRBV30 and J usage is TRBJ2-4; D may be TRBD1 or TRBD2 (5 bases each). This CDR3 region has 12 residues. Trimming took off 5 bases at V and 9 bases at J, with 14 bases between the two ends. Looked up from germline, CDR1 is GTSNPN and CDR2 is SVGIG (reference sequence). The CDR3: CAWQSLGGIQYF. Here the CDR3 DNA reads TGTGCCTGGCAATCACTTGGGGGCATTCAGTACTTC.